The next 27 T cell receptor beta chains were all read from a single sample in a study of shared clonotypes between healthy human individuals. CD45RO negativity and positive selection for CCR7 defined naive CD8 cells, a population that excluded terminally differentiated effector memory CD45RA+ cells. Clones were read by immunoSEQ multiplex PCR, and TCRdb kept only the in-frame ones, dropping some. The sample includes roughly 650,000 clones, around 96% of them seen just once. The sequenced sample consisted of naive CD8+ T cells sorted from blood. These receptors all stem from a woman aged 30 to 39 in good health.

The chain links TRBV11-2 to TRBJ2-7; D is uncertain. This CDR3 contains 12 residues. Trimming removed 2 bases from V and 6 bases from J, with 8 bases in between. Germline CDR1 is SGHAT and CDR2 is FQNNGV. The DNA of the CDR3 is TGTGCCAGCAGCTTACAAGAGGCCGAGCAGTACTTC. Translated: CASSLQEAEQYF.

This clone has just one count. The CDR3 is CASSSRANYEQYF. CDR3 nucleotides: TGTGCCAGTAGTTCTCGGGCGAACTACGAGCAGTACTTC. This chain joins TRBV19 and TRBJ2-7; D gene ambiguous. The CDR3 totals 13 residues. The germline V gene has CDR1 LNHDA and CDR2 SQIVND (reference sequence). V was shortened by 5 bases and J by 3 bases, with 11 bases between the two germline ends. Full variable domain (outside the CDR3, taken from reference TRBV19 and TRBJ2-7): DGGITQSPKYLFRKEGQNVTLSCEQNLNHDAMYWYRQDPGQGLRLIYYSQIVNDFQKGDIAEGYSVSREKKESFPLTVTSAQKNPTAFYLCASSSRANYEQYFGPGTRLTVT.

The chain carries TRBV27 and TRBJ1-5, with 9 positions matching TRBD1. Per the germline V gene, CDR1 is MNHEY and CDR2 is SMNVEV (reference sequence). The V and J ends lost 10 bases and 7 bases, in that order; junction bases with no gene match: 5. The CDR3 spans 12 residues. The CDR3 region has the DNA TGTGCCACCGGGACAGGGTACCAGCCCCAGCATTTT. Encoded protein: CATGTGYQPQHF.

The chain combines TRBV28 with TRBJ2-7, with D perhaps matching TRBD1 (5 bases). Germline CDR1 is MDHEN and CDR2 is SYDVKM. There are 14 residues in the CDR3. Trimming pared 3 bases from V and 5 bases from J, leaving 14 bases between. The CDR3 nucleotides are TGTGCCAGCAGTTTTTGGCTTCAAGGGGACGAGCAGTACTTC. Translation: CASSFWLQGDEQYF.

Turning to this clone: Other DNA sequences in the same sample also yield this CDR3. V usage is TRBV28 and J usage is TRBJ2-7, with D possibly TRBD1 on 6 matching bases. CDR1 is MDHEN, CDR2 SYDVKM, per germline. This CDR3 comprises 13 residues. Trimming shortened V by 2 bases and J by 2 bases, and 7 bases separated the two germline ends. The DNA of the CDR3 is TGTGCCAGCAGTTTAGGGACAACCTACGAGCAGTACTTC. This codes for CASSLGTTYEQYF. The variable domain in full, completed from reference TRBV28 and TRBJ2-7, reads DVKVTQSSRYLVKRTGEKVFLECVQDMDHENMFWYRQDPGLGLRLIYFSYDVKMKEKGDIPEGYSVSREKKERFSLILESASTNQTSMYLCASSLGTTYEQYFGPGTRLTVT.

This clone was seen just once. The V and J genes are TRBV28 and TRBJ1-2; 8 bases fit TRBD1. V shed 4 bases and J 5 bases; nucleotides not matched to a gene: 9. Germline V CDR1 and CDR2: MDHEN, SYDVKM. CDR3 size: 15 residues. In DNA, the CDR3 is TGTGCCAGCAGTTCCGCGGGACAGGAGCGATATGGCTACACCTTC. Amino acid sequence: CASSSAGQERYGYTF.

J is TRBJ1-5 and V is TRBV10-2; 8 positions agree with TRBD1. The CDR3 sequence is 15 residues long. Germline V gene sequence: CDR1 WSHSY, CDR2 SAAADI. Trimming removed 6 bases from V and 3 bases from J; junction bases left unmatched: 7. The CDR3 bases are TGCGCCAGCAGAACCGGGACAGGCTTCAATCAGCCCCAGCATTTT. Its protein is CASRTGTGFNQPQHF.

The chain has TRBV19 and TRBJ2-2; D is unresolved. Deletions cut 8 bases from V and 3 bases from J, with 4 bases between. Germline lookup yields CDR1 LNHDA and CDR2 SQIVND (reference sequence). The CDR3 has 11 residues. CDR3 in DNA: TGTGCCAGTGGTTACACCGGGGAGCTGTTTTTT. Residues: CASGYTGELFF. Full variable domain (missing parts from reference TRBV19 and TRBJ2-2): DGGITQSPKYLFRKEGQNVTLSCEQNLNHDAMYWYRQDPGQGLRLIYYSQIVNDFQKGDIAEGYSVSREKKESFPLTVTSAQKNPTAFYLCASGYTGELFFGEGSRLTVL.

V and J are TRBV15 and TRBJ2-5, with D hard to call. This CDR3 contains 13 residues. Germline V lookup: CDR1 LNHNV, CDR2 YYDKDF (reference sequence). Trimming removed 8 bases at V and 9 bases at J, with 19 bases between. CDR3 sequence: CATVSALGSAQYF. CDR3 DNA: TGTGCCACCGTGTCAGCGCTGGGAAGTGCCCAGTACTTC. Variable domain in full (rest from reference TRBV15 and TRBJ2-5): DAMVIQNPRYQVTQFGKPVTLSCSQTLNHNVMYWYQQKSSQAPKLLFHYYDKDFNNEADTPDNFQSRRPNTSFCFLDIRSPGLGDTAMYLCATVSALGSAQYFGPGTRLLVL.

The chain has TRBV14 and TRBJ2-3, with TRBD2 identical over 7 bases. The V segment lost 5 bases and the J segment 4 bases; nucleotides outside the gene matches: 9. The CDR3 spans 15 residues. Germline loops: CDR1 SGHDN, CDR2 FVKESK. The CDR3 loop reads CASSGSGNVADTQYF. The CDR3 region has the DNA TGTGCCAGCAGCGGGAGCGGGAACGTTGCAGATACGCAGTATTTT.

In this sample, this clone turned up once. V and J are TRBV4-1 and TRBJ2-7, with 12 bases aligning to TRBD2. Trimming removed 0 bases from V and 4 bases from J; junction bases left unmatched: 7. This CDR3 has 17 residues. From germline, CDR1 is MGHRA and CDR2 YSYEKL. The CDR3 sequence is CASSQDPLAGGPYEQYF. In nucleotides, the CDR3 is TGCGCCAGCAGCCAAGATCCCCTAGCGGGAGGGCCTTACGAGCAGTACTTC.

The gene calls are TRBV27 and TRBJ2-5; 11 nucleotides agree with TRBD2. V was pared by 10 bases and J by 3 bases, with 10 bases of the junction left unmatched. CDR1 and CDR2 from the germline V gene are MNHEY and SMNVEV (reference sequence). The CDR3 is 15 residues long. For the CDR3, the DNA is TGTGCCACCTGGGGGACTAGCGGAGGTGAAGAGACCCAGTACTTC. Residues: CATWGTSGGEETQYF.

J is TRBJ2-7 and V is TRBV29-1; 7 bases are a match to TRBD1. Trimming cost V 6 bases and J 5 bases; bases outside gene matches: 7. Germline V gene lookup returns CDR1 SQVTM and CDR2 ANQGSEA. There are 12 residues in the CDR3. The CDR3 protein is CSVLTGSHEQYF. CDR3 in DNA: TGCAGCGTACTGACAGGGTCCCACGAGCAGTACTTC.

V usage is TRBV28 and J usage is TRBJ2-5, with TRBD2 matching over 12 bases. CDR3 length equals 15 residues. Germline V gene data show CDR1 as MDHEN and CDR2 as SYDVKM. The V segment lost 10 bases and the J segment 5 bases; nucleotides outside the gene matches: 11. The CDR3 loop is CAITPGTSGSETQYF. In DNA, the CDR3 is TGTGCCATCACCCCGGGGACTAGCGGGTCGGAGACCCAGTACTTC.

This clone came up once. The rearrangement joins TRBV30 to TRBJ2-7, with a weak D call TRBD1 (6 bases). CDR1 is GTSNPN, CDR2 SVGIG, per germline (reference sequence). This CDR3 is built from 12 residues. The V gene lost 8 bases and the J gene lost 0 bases, with 11 bases spanning the gap. The chain's CDR3 is CAGRDNSYEQYF. In nucleotides, the CDR3 is TGTGCCGGAAGGGACAACTCCTACGAGCAGTACTTC.

This chain uses TRBV6-6 with TRBJ2-7; D ambiguous. This CDR3 comprises 11 residues. Germline V gives CDR1 MNHNY, CDR2 SVGAGI (reference sequence). Trimming left V 6 bases short and J 5 bases short, with 8 bases between. The CDR3 region is CASSLGNEQYF. The CDR3, as DNA: TGTGCCAGCAGCCTCGGAAACGAGCAGTACTTC.

V usage is TRBV5-6 and J usage is TRBJ2-5, with TRBD1 identical over 11 bases. V shed 4 bases and J 1 base; nucleotides not matched to a gene: 9. The CDR3 length is 17 residues. Per germline, CDR1 SGHDT and CDR2 YYEEEE. The CDR3 loop is CASSSSGQGAFQETQYF. The CDR3 DNA reads TGTGCCAGCAGCAGCTCCGGACAGGGGGCATTCCAAGAGACCCAGTACTTC.

The gene calls are TRBV27 and TRBJ2-2; TRBD2 matches 8 bases. CDR1 and CDR2 (germline): MNHEY, SMNVEV (reference sequence). The V segment lost 1 base and the J segment 6 bases; nucleotides outside the gene matches: 7. The CDR3 consists of 16 residues. The CDR3 DNA sequence: TGTGCCAGCAGTTTATGGAGCGGGAGAATCGCCGGGGAGCTGTTTTTT. Amino acids: CASSLWSGRIAGELFF.

The gene calls are TRBV6-6 and TRBJ2-5, with TRBD1 as a possible D gene (5 bases). This CDR3 contains 16 residues. Per germline, CDR1 MNHNY and CDR2 SVGAGI (reference sequence). With 0 bases removed from V and 3 bases from J, the gap between germline ends came to 14 bases. Here the CDR3 DNA reads TGTGCCAGCAGTTACTCGAACAGGCTGAAGGAAGAGACCCAGTACTTC. Translated: CASSYSNRLKEETQYF.

V gene TRBV5-4 combines with J gene TRBJ2-3; D may be TRBD2 (6 bases). This CDR3 is 13 amino acids long. The germline V gene encodes CDR1 SGHNT and CDR2 YYREEE (reference sequence). Trimming cost V 7 bases and J 7 bases, with 16 bases left between them. CDR3 in amino acids: CASGDSTRNTQYF. CDR3 bases: TGTGCCAGCGGGGACTCTACCAGAAATACGCAGTATTTT.

This clone was recorded once. V is TRBV9 and J is TRBJ1-4, with D maybe TRBD1 (5 bases). V was shortened by 0 bases and J by 6 bases, with 18 bases between the two germline ends. The CDR3 runs 17 residues. Germline-derived CDR1 and CDR2 are SGDLS and YYNGEE. The CDR3 region has the DNA TGTGCCAGCAGCGTAGCTTCGGACCGGCGGGGCTATGAAAAACTGTTTTTT. It encodes CASSVASDRRGYEKLFF.

The rearrangement joins TRBV4-1 to TRBJ2-7; TRBD1 agrees at 9 bases. The length of the CDR3 is 14 residues. Trimming at V came to 3 bases and at J to 6 bases, leaving 6 bases not matched to a gene. Germline values: CDR1 MGHRA, CDR2 YSYEKL. The CDR3 DNA reads TGCGCCAGCAGCCAGAGGACAGGGGTCAGCGAGCAGTACTTC. It codes for CASSQRTGVSEQYF.

The rearrangement joins TRBV5-6 to TRBJ2-1; D is possibly TRBD2 (6 bases). The CDR3 totals 15 residues. The germline CDR1 and CDR2 sequences are SGHDT and YYEEEE. Trimming stripped 4 bases from V and 0 bases from J, with 11 bases between. The CDR3 DNA reads as TGTGCCAGCAGCGCGGGGCTTAGCTCCTACAATGAGCAGTTCTTC. It encodes CASSAGLSSYNEQFF.

The CDR3 loop is CSASSSHEQFF. CDR3 in DNA: TGCAGTGCTAGTAGTAGTCATGAGCAGTTCTTC. This chain joins TRBV20-1 and TRBJ2-1; D is unresolved. The V gene lost 3 bases and the J gene lost 8 bases, with 8 bases spanning the gap. Germline V gene data show CDR1 as DFQATT and CDR2 as SNEGSKA (reference sequence). There are 11 residues in the CDR3.

The chain is built from TRBV6-5 and TRBJ2-2, with TRBD1 as a possible D gene (6 bases). The germline V gene encodes CDR1 MNHEY and CDR2 SVGAGI. Trimming took 5 bases from V and 3 from J, leaving 13 bases between them. The CDR3 is 15 residues long. This CDR3 is CASSRTETYTGELFF. The DNA for the CDR3 is TGTGCCAGCAGTAGGACAGAAACCTACACCGGGGAGCTGTTTTTT.

V usage is TRBV7-6 and J usage is TRBJ2-5; D is perhaps TRBD2 (6 bases). The CDR3 is made up of 15 amino acids. Germline CDR1 and CDR2: SGHVS and FNYEAQ. Trimming stripped 1 base from V and 5 bases from J, with 14 bases between. Here the CDR3 reads CASSLGVVRGETQYF. The CDR3 DNA follows: TGTGCCAGCAGCTTAGGCGTAGTCCGGGGGGAGACCCAGTACTTC.

This chain uses TRBV28 with TRBJ1-1; a possible D gene is TRBD1 (5 bases). This CDR3 is 14 amino acids long. V was cut by 1 base and J by 8 bases, with 14 bases left in between. Germline CDR1 reads MDHEN; CDR2 reads SYDVKM. This CDR3 is CASSLSGGTGEAFF. CDR3 DNA sequence: TGTGCCAGCAGTTTATCCGGGGGTACGGGGGAAGCTTTCTTT.